The 13 T cell receptor beta chains below come from one sample, sequenced in a study of metastatic and nonmetastatic thyroid tumors. MiXCR re-clonotyped the PCR reads for TCRdb. The sample holds about 70,000 clones, 18% seen once. No patient had received any treatment before thyroid surgery. The sequenced sample consisted of blood. These receptors all come from a female donor with papillary thyroid cancer or a benign thyroid nodule (not recorded which). Some clones in this sample may be carry-over from other donors' samples.

Ten or more counts support this clone. The gene calls are TRBV6-1 and TRBJ2-1, with 10 bases that match TRBD2. The germline V gene encodes CDR1 MNHNS and CDR2 SASEGT. The CDR3 covers 15 residues. Germline trimming cut 5 bases from V and 2 bases from J; bases unmatched to any gene: 3. The CDR3 region has the DNA TGTGCCAGCAGTCAACTAGCGGGGCCCTACAATGAGCAGTTCTTC. Protein sequence: CASSQLAGPYNEQFF.

The rearrangement links TRBV11-2 to TRBJ2-2; no clear D gene. V lost 2 bases and J lost 5, with 12 bases in between. The CDR3 has 15 residues. CDR1 and CDR2 from the germline V gene are SGHAT and FQNNGV. For the CDR3, the DNA is TGTGCCAGCAGCTTAAACCTCGGTCCAACCGGGGAGCTGTTTTTT. This translates into CASSLNLGPTGELFF.

The chain is built from TRBV6-2 or TRBV6-3 and TRBJ2-1; D call uncertain. V lost 7 bases and J 8 bases, leaving 18 bases between the germline ends. CDR1 and CDR2 from the germline V gene are MNHEY and SVGEGT. This CDR3 region has 14 residues. The CDR3 is CASTPEASSHEQFF. CDR3 bases: TGTGCCAGCACCCCCGAGGCCAGCAGCCATGAGCAGTTCTTC.

At least ten counts were recorded for this clone. This rearrangement joins TRBV18 to TRBJ1-2; no clear D. This CDR3 comprises 13 residues. Germline CDR1 KGHSH, CDR2 LQKENI. V was shortened by 2 bases and J by 8 bases, with 12 bases between the two germline ends. The CDR3 nucleotides read TGTGCCAGCTCACCATCCCTCCACCGAGGCTACACCTTC. Its translation is CASSPSLHRGYTF.

Ten or more counts support this clone. The chain carries TRBV28 and TRBJ1-5; D perhaps matches TRBD1 (5 bases). Trimming took off 6 bases at V and 5 bases at J, with 11 bases between the two ends. Germline V gives CDR1 MDHEN, CDR2 SYDVKM. The CDR3 has 13 amino acids. DNA of the CDR3: TGTGCCAGCAGCCAGGGAGTCCATCAGCCCCAGCATTTT. Amino acids: CASSQGVHQPQHF.

This clone was seen a handful of times. This chain connects TRBV28 to TRBJ1-2; TRBD1 matches 8 bases. V trimming: 8 bases; J trimming: 4 bases; junction bases outside the gene matches: 3. This CDR3 spans 12 amino acids. Germline assignment: CDR1 MDHEN and CDR2 SYDVKM. CDR3 bases: TGTGCCAGCGGGACAGGCCTCTATGGCTACACCTTC. Amino acid sequence: CASGTGLYGYTF.

The sample holds many counts of this clone. CDR3 protein: CASSPVAGGTGEQYF. The CDR3 nucleotides read TGTGCCAGTAGCCCCGTAGCGGGAGGCACGGGCGAGCAGTACTTC. The chain carries TRBV19 and TRBJ2-7; 10 bases line up with TRBD2. The germline gives CDR1 LNHDA, CDR2 SQIVND (reference sequence). The CDR3 has 15 residues. The V gene end was trimmed by 6 bases and the J gene end by 6 bases; junction bases not matched to a gene: 11.

The chain links TRBV5-8 to TRBJ2-5, with D unresolved. This CDR3 has 14 residues. The ends were cut back, 0 bases at V and 1 base at J, with 7 bases in the middle. The germline gives CDR1 SGHTS, CDR2 YDEGEE. CDR3 DNA sequence: TGTGCCAGCAGCTTGGTAAACGTCCAAGAGACCCAGTACTTC. Translation: CASSLVNVQETQYF.

The J gene is TRBJ1-1, the V gene TRBV6-1; 7 nucleotides agree with TRBD1. This CDR3 spans 13 amino acids. Germline lookup yields CDR1 MNHNS and CDR2 SASEGT. V lost 7 bases to trimming and J lost 5 bases; unmatched junction nucleotides: 7. The CDR3 coding sequence is TGTGCCAGCATAAGAGGGGGCGCGACTGAAGCTTTCTTT. This gives the protein CASIRGGATEAFF.

This clone was found many times. V usage is TRBV3-1 and J usage is TRBJ1-4; possibly TRBD1 for D (6 bases). The V end lost 6 bases, the J end lost 3 bases, and 14 bases lay between the germline ends. Germline V lookup: CDR1 LGHDT, CDR2 YNNKEL (reference sequence). The CDR3 covers 15 residues. The CDR3 DNA sequence: TGTGCCAGCAGTACTGTAGGGGGGGCTAATGAAAAACTGTTTTTT. This encodes CASSTVGGANEKLFF. Filled out from reference TRBV3-1 and TRBJ1-4, the complete variable domain reads DTAVSQTPKYLVTQMGNDKSIKCEQNLGHDTMYWYKQDSKKFLKIMFSYNNKELIINETVPNRFSPKSPDKAHLNLHINSLELGDSAVYFCASSTVGGANEKLFFGSGTQLSVL.

The table lists this clone with many counts. The chain links TRBV29-1 to TRBJ2-2, with a possible D match to TRBD2 (5 bases). The CDR3 consists of 15 residues. V lost 7 bases and J 2 bases, leaving 17 bases between the germline ends. Germline V CDR1 and CDR2: SQVTM, ANQGSEA. The CDR3, as DNA: TGCAGCGCCGCGGCAGCGGATATAAACACCGGGGAGCTGTTTTTT. This sequence encodes CSAAAADINTGELFF.

This clone was recorded at least ten times. The V and J genes are TRBV7-7 and TRBJ2-7, with D maybe TRBD2 (6 bases). Germline V lookup: CDR1 SSHAT, CDR2 FNYEAQ (reference sequence). The CDR3 length is 13 residues. CDR3 region: CTSSPDYSYEQYF. CDR3 sequence (DNA): TGTACTAGCAGCCCGGACTACTCCTACGAGCAGTACTTC.

This clone has at least ten counts. V usage is TRBV5-4 and J usage is TRBJ2-7, with D possibly TRBD1 on 6 matching bases. Trimming removed 5 bases from V and 6 bases from J, with 18 bases in between. This CDR3 is 14 amino acids long. CDR1 is SGHNT and CDR2 is YYREEE in the germline V gene (reference sequence). The chain's CDR3 is CASSNIQGLGEQYF. The DNA for the CDR3 is TGTGCCAGCAGTAATATACAGGGTCTAGGCGAGCAGTACTTC.